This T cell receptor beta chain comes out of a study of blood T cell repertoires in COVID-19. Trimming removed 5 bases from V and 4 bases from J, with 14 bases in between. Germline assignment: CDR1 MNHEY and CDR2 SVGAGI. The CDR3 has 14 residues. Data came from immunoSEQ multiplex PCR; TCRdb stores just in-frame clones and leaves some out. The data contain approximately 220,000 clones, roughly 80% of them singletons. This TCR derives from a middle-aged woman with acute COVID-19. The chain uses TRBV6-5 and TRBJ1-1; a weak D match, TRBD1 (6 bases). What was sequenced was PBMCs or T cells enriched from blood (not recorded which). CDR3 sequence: CASSRTGLSTEAFF. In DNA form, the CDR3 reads TGTGCCAGCAGTCGTACAGGGCTGAGCACTGAAGCTTTCTTT.